The following is a T cell receptor (beta chain) sequence with its context. The data were obtained in a study of blood T cell repertoires in COVID-19. The CDR3 is made up of 13 amino acids. V gave up 8 bases and J gave up 8 bases; unmatched junction bases: 7. Assay: immunoSEQ multiplex PCR; the TCRdb copy retains only in-frame clones and omits some. The profile covers some 240,000 clones, with about four fifths appearing a single time and approximately 1.5% taken by the ten largest. Specimen: peripheral blood. The chain combines TRBV12-3 or TRBV12-4 with TRBJ1-4; TRBD1 agrees at 8 bases. The clonotype comes from a woman in her thirties or forties who had recovered from COVID-19. In DNA form, the CDR3 reads TGTGCCAGCCTGCAGGGGGCAAACGAAAAACTGTTTTTT. Translated: CASLQGANEKLFF.